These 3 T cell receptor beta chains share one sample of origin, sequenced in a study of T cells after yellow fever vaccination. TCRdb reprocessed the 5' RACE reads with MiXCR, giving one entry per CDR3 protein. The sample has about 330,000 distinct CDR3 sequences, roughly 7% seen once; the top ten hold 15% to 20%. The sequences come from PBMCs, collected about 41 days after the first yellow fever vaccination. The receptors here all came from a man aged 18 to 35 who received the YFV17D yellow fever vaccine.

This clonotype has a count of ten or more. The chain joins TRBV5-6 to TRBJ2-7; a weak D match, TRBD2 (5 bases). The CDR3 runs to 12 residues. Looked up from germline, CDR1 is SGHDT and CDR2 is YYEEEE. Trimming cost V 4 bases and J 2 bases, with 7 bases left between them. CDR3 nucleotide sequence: TGTGCCAGCAGCCCGGGGACCTACGAGCAGTACTTC. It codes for CASSPGTYEQYF.

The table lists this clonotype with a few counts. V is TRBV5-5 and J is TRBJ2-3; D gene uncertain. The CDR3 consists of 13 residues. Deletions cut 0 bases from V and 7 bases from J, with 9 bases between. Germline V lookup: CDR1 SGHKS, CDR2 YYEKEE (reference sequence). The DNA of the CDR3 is TGTGCCAGCAGCTTGGATTTGACTTATACGCAGTATTTT. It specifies CASSLDLTYTQYF.

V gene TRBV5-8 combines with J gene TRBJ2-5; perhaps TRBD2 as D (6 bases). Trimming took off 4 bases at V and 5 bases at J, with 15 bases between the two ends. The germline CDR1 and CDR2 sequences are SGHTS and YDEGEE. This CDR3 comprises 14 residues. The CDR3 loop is CASSKTGRGETQYF. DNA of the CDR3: TGTGCCAGCAGCAAGACTGGCCGGGGGGAGACCCAGTACTTC. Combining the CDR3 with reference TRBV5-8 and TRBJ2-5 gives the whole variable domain EAGVTQSPTHLIKTRGQQATLRCSPISGHTSVYWYQQALGLGLQFLLWYDEGEERNRGNFPPRFSGRQFPNYSSELNVNALELEDSALYLCASSKTGRGETQYFGPGTRLLVL.